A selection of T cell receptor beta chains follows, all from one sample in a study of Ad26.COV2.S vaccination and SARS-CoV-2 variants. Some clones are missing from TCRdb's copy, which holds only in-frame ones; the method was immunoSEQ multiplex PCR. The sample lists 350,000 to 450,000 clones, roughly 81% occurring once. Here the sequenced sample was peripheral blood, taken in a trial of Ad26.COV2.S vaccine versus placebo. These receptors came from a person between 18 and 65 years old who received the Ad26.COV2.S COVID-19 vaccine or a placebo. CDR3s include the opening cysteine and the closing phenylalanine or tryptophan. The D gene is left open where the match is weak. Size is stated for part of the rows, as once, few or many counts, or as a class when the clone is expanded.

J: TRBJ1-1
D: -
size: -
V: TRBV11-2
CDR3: CASSLWDRDRNTEAFF
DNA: TGTGCCAGCAGCTTATGGGACCGGGATAGGAACACTGAAGCTTTCTTT

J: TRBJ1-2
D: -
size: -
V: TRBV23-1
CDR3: CASSQLDRVFGDYGYTF
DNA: TGCGCCAGCAGTCAATTGGATCGAGTTTTCGGAGACTATGGCTACACCTTC

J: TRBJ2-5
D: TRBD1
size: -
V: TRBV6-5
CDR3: CARTRGNGETQYF
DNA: TGTGCCAGAACCAGGGGGAATGGGGAGACCCAGTACTTC

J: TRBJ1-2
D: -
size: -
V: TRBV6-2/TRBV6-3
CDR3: CASSYSPSSRGYTF
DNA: TGTGCCAGCAGTTACTCCCCGTCGTCTCGAGGCTACACCTTC

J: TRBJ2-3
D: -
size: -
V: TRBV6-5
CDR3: CASTGRSTDTQYF
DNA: TGTGCCAGCACGGGCAGAAGCACAGATACGCAGTATTTT

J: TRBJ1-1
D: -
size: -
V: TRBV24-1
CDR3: CATSEDGSTSGEAFF
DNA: TGTGCCACCAGTGAGGATGGGTCAACTAGCGGGGAAGCTTTCTTT

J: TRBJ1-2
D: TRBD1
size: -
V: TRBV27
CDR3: CASSLLSETGNYGYTF
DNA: TGTGCCAGCAGTTTATTATCCGAGACAGGGAACTATGGCTACACCTTC

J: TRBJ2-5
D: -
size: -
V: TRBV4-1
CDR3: CASSQEGTQYQETQYF
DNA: TGCGCCAGCAGCCAAGAGGGGACACAGTACCAAGAGACCCAGTACTTC

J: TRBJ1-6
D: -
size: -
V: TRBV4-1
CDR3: CASSQGGQSNSPLHF
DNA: TGCGCCAGCAGCCAAGGCGGACAGTCAAATTCACCCCTCCACTTT

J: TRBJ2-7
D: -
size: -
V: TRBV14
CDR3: CASSRKGVREYEQYF
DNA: TGTGCCAGCAGCCGGAAGGGGGTTCGCGAATACGAGCAGTACTTC

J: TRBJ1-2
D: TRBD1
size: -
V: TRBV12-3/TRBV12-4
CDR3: CASRPGQGHGYTF
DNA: TGTGCCAGCAGGCCGGGACAGGGACATGGCTACACCTTC

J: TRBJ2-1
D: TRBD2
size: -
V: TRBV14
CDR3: CASSEGRTSGYNEQFF
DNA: TGTGCCAGCAGCGAAGGAAGGACTAGCGGATACAATGAGCAGTTCTTC

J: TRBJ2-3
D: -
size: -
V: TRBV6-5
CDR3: CASSYSVTSTDTQYF
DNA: TGTGCCAGCAGTTACTCGGTTACAAGCACAGATACGCAGTATTTT

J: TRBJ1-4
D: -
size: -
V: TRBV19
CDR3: CASSAGTTNEKLFF
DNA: TGTGCCAGTAGTGCAGGAACTACTAATGAAAAACTGTTTTTT

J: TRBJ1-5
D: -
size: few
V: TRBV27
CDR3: CASSTAGQPQHF
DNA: TGTGCCAGCAGTACCGCGGGTCAGCCCCAGCATTTT

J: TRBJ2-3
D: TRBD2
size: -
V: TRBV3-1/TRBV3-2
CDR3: CASSQQTSGGTRDTQYF
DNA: TGTGCCAGCAGCCAACAGACTAGCGGGGGAACTAGGGATACGCAGTATTTT

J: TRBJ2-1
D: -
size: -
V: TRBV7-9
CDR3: CASSLVQGVYNEQFF
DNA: TGTGCCAGCAGCTTAGTACAGGGAGTCTACAATGAGCAGTTCTTC

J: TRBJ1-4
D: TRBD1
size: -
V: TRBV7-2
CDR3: CASSLGGTGEKLFF
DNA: TGTGCCAGCAGCTTGGGTGGGACAGGTGAAAAACTGTTTTTT

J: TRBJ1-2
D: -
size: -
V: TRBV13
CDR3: CASSLGGGLANYGYTF
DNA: TGTGCCAGCAGCTTAGGCGGTGGCTTAGCTAACTATGGCTACACCTTC

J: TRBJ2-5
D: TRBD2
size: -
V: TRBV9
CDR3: CASSVGTSGGLQETQYF
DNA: TGTGCCAGCAGCGTAGGGACTAGCGGGGGACTTCAAGAGACCCAGTACTTC

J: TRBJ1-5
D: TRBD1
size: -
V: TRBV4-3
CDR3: CASSQEPLDRGEGNQPQHF
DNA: TGCGCCAGCAGCCAAGAACCCCTCGACAGGGGAGAAGGCAATCAGCCCCAGCATTTT

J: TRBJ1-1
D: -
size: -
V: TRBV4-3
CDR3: CASSQDLYDEEAFF
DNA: TGCGCCAGCAGCCAAGATCTATACGATGAAGAAGCTTTCTTT

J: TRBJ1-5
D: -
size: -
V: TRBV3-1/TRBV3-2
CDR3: CASSQSGYNQPQHF
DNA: TGTGCCAGCAGCCAATCGGGCTACAATCAGCCCCAGCATTTT

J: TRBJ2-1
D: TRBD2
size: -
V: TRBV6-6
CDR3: CASRETSGHNEQFF
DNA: TGTGCCAGCAGGGAGACTAGCGGTCACAATGAGCAGTTCTTC

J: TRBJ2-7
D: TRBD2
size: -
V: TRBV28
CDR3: CASRLSGSTYEQYF
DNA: TGTGCCAGCAGACTTAGCGGGAGTACCTACGAGCAGTACTTC

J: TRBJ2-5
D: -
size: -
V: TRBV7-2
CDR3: CASSLGVPGQETQYF
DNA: TGTGCCAGCAGCTTAGGAGTTCCAGGGCAAGAGACCCAGTACTTC

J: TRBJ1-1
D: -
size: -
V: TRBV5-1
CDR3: CASSPGGGADAEAFF
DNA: TGCGCCAGCAGCCCTGGTGGGGGGGCCGATGCTGAAGCTTTCTTT

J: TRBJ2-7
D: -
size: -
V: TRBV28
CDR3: CASSQRSDEQYF
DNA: TGTGCCAGCAGTCAAAGAAGCGACGAGCAGTACTTC

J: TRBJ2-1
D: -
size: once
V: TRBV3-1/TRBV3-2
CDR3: CASSQETGAGEQFF
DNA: TGTGCCAGCAGCCAAGAGACGGGGGCGGGTGAGCAGTTCTTC

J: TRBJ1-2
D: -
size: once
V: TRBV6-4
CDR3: CASSDGTSGIGYTF
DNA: TGTGCCAGCAGTGACGGGACTTCAGGGATCGGCTACACCTTC

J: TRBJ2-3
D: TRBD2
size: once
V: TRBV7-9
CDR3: CASSPLGREHTDTQYF
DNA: TGTGCCAGCAGCCCCCTGGGGAGGGAGCACACAGATACGCAGTATTTT

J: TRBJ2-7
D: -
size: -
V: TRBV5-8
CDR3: CASSLRGYEQYF
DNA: TGTGCCAGCAGCTTGCGGGGCTACGAGCAGTACTTC

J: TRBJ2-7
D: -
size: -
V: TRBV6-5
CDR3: CASSYTFQGTGEQYF
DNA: TGTGCCAGCAGTTACACCTTCCAGGGTACGGGCGAGCAGTACTTC

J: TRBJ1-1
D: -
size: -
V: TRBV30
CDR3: CAWSRVLNTEAFF
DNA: TGTGCCTGGAGCCGCGTACTGAACACTGAAGCTTTCTTT

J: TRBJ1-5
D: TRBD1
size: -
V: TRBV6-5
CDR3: CASRGTGLGQPQHF
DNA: TGTGCCAGCAGGGGGACAGGGTTGGGTCAGCCCCAGCATTTT

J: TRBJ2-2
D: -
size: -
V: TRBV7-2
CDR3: CASSSGLNTGELFF
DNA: TGTGCCAGCAGCTCAGGATTGAACACCGGGGAGCTGTTTTTT

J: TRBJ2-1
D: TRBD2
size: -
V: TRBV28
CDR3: CASSLGLANEQFF
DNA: TGTGCCAGCAGTCTCGGACTAGCCAATGAGCAGTTCTTC

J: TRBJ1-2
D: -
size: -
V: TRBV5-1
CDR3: CATRRRDSGYTF
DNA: TGCGCCACCCGCCGGAGGGACTCTGGCTACACCTTC

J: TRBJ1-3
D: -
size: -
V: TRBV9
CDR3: CASSSRGASSTIYF
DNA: TGTGCCAGCAGTTCACGGGGCGCTTCATCCACCATATATTTT

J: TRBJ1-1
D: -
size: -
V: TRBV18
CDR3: CASSPDRSGLGEAFF
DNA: TGTGCCAGCTCCCCCGATAGGTCAGGCCTGGGGGAAGCTTTCTTT

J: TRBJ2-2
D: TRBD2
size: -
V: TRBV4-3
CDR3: CASSQDGSGETGELFF
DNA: TGCGCCAGCAGCCAAGATGGGAGCGGGGAAACCGGGGAGCTGTTTTTT

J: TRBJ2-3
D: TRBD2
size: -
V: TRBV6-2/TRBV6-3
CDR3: CASSYSWTSGKPGTDTQYF
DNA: TGTGCCAGCAGTTACTCGTGGACTAGCGGGAAACCGGGCACAGATACGCAGTATTTT

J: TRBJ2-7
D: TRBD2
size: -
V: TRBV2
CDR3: CASSGTSGGSEQYF
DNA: TGTGCCAGCAGTGGGACTAGCGGGGGGTCCGAGCAGTACTTC

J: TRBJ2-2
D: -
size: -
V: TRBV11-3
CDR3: CASSLDPGGTRNTGELFF
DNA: TGTGCCAGCAGCTTAGATCCAGGGGGGACAAGGAACACCGGGGAGCTGTTTTTT

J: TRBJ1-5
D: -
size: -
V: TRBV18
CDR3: CASSPWSQGIDSNQPQHF
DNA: TGTGCCAGCTCACCGTGGAGCCAGGGCATAGATAGCAATCAGCCCCAGCATTTT

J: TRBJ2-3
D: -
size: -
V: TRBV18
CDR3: CASSTTEGALRPATDTQYF
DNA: TGTGCCAGCTCAACCACGGAGGGGGCGCTTCGTCCTGCCACAGATACGCAGTATTTT

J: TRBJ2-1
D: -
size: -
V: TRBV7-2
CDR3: CASSLEAGSSYNEQFF
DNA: TGTGCCAGCAGCTTAGAGGCGGGGAGCTCCTACAATGAGCAGTTCTTC

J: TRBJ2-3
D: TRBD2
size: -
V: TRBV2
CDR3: CASTAGGWTDTQYF
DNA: TGTGCCAGCACCGCGGGGGGGTGGACAGATACGCAGTATTTT

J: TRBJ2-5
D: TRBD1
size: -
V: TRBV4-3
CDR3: CASSQTGRETQYF
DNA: TGCGCCAGCAGCCAGACAGGGCGCGAGACCCAGTACTTC